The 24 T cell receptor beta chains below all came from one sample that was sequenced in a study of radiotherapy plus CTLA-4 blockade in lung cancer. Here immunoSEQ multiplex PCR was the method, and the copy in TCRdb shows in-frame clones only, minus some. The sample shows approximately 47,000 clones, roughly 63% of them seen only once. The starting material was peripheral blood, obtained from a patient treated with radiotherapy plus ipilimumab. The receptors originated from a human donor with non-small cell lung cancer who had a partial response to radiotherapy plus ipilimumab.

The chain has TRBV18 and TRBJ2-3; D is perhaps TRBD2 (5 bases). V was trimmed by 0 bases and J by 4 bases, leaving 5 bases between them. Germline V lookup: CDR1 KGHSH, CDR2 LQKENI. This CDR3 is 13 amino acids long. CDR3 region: CASSPPEADTQYF. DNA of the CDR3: TGTGCCAGCTCACCACCGGAGGCAGATACGCAGTATTTT.

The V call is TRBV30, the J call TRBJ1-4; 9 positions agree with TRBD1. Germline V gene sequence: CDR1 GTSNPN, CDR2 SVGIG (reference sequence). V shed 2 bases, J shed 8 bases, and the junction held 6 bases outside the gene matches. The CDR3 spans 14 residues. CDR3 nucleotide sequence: TGTGCCTGGAGTTGGGGACAGGGTGGCGAAAAACTGTTTTTT. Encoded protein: CAWSWGQGGEKLFF.

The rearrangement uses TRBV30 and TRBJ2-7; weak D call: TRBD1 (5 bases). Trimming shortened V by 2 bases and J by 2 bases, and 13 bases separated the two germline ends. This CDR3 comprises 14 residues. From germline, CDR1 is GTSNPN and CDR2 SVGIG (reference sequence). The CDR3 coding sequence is TGTGCCTGGAGTCCCAGGACAACGCCCTACGAGCAGTACTTC. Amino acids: CAWSPRTTPYEQYF. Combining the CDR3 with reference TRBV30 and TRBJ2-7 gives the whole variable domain SQTIHQWPATLVQPVGSPLSLECTVEGTSNPNLYWYRQAAGRGLQLLFYSVGIGQISSEVPQNLSASRPQDRQFILSSKKLLLSDSGFYLCAWSPRTTPYEQYFGPGTRLTVT.

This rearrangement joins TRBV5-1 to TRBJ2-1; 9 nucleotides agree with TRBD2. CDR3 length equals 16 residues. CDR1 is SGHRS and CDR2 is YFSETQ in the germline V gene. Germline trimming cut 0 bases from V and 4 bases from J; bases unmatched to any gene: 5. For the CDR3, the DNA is TGCGCCAGCAGCTTGGTGGTAGCGGGAGATTACAATGAGCAGTTCTTC. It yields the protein CASSLVVAGDYNEQFF.

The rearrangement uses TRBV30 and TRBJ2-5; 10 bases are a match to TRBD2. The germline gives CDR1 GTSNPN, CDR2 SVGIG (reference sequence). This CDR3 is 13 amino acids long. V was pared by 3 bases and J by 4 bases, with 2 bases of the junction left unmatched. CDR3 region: CAWRLAGGETQYF. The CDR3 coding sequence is TGTGCCTGGAGGTTAGCGGGGGGAGAGACCCAGTACTTC. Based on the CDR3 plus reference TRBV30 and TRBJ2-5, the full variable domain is SQTIHQWPATLVQPVGSPLSLECTVEGTSNPNLYWYRQAAGRGLQLLFYSVGIGQISSEVPQNLSASRPQDRQFILSSKKLLLSDSGFYLCAWRLAGGETQYFGPGTRLLVL.

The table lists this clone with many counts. The CDR3 sequence is CASSYDTSRETQYF. For the CDR3, the DNA is TGTGCCAGCAGTTACGACACTAGTAGAGAGACCCAGTACTTC. The genes are TRBV6-6 and TRBJ2-5; D is possibly TRBD2 (5 bases). V dropped 2 bases and J dropped 4 bases, with 11 bases sitting between them. CDR3 length: 14 residues. CDR1 MNHNY and CDR2 SVGAGI come from the germline V gene (reference sequence).

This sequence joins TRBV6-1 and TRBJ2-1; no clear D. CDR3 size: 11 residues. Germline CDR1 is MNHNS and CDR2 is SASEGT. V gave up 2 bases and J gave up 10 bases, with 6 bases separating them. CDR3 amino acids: CASSEILEQFF. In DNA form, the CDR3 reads TGTGCCAGCAGTGAAATCCTCGAGCAGTTCTTC.

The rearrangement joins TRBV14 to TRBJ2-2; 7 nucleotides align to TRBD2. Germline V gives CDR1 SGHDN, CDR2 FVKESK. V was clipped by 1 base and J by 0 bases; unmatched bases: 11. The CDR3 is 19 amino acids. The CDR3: CASSQGRRYRGANTGELFF. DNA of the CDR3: TGTGCCAGCAGCCAAGGGAGGCGCTATCGGGGGGCGAACACCGGGGAGCTGTTTTTT.

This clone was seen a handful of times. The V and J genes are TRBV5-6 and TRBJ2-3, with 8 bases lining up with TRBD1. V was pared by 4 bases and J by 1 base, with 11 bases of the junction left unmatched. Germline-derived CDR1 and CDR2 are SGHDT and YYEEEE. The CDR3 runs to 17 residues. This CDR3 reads CASSTNRGSYGTDTQYF. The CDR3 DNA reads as TGTGCCAGCAGCACGAACAGGGGGAGTTATGGCACAGATACGCAGTATTTT.

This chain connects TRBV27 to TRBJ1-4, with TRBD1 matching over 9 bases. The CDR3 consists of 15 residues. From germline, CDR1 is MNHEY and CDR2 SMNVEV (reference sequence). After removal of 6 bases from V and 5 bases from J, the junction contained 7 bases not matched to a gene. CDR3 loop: CASRLTDRGNEKLFF. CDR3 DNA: TGTGCCAGCAGACTTACCGACAGGGGGAATGAAAAACTGTTTTTT.

The DNA for the CDR3 is TGTGCCAGCAGTTACTCACTAGCGGGGGGTCAAAAGCAGTTCTTC. Translation gives CASSYSLAGGQKQFF. The chain employs TRBV6-5 and TRBJ2-1; 12 bases fit TRBD2. Germline V lookup: CDR1 MNHEY, CDR2 SVGAGI. V trimming: 0 bases; J trimming: 11 bases; junction bases outside the gene matches: 5. CDR3 length: 15 amino acids.

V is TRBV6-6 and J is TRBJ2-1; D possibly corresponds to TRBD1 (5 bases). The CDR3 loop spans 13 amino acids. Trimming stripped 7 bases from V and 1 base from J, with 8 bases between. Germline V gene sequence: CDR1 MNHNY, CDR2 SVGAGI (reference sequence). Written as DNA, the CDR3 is TGTGCCAGCACCCGACAGTCCTACAATGAGCAGTTCTTC. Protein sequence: CASTRQSYNEQFF.

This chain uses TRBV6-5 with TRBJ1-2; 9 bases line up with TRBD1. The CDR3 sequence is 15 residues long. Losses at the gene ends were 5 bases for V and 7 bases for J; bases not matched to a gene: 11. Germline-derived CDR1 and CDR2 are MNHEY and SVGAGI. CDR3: CASSGRTGVSAGYTF. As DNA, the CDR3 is TGTGCCAGCAGTGGACGGACAGGGGTTAGCGCTGGCTACACCTTC.

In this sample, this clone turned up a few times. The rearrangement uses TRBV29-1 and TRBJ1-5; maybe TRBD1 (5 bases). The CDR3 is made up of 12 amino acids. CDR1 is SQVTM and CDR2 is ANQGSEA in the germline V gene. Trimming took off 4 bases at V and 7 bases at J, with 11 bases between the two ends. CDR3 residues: CSVGGSSQPQHF. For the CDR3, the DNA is TGCAGCGTTGGGGGCTCAAGCCAGCCCCAGCATTTT.

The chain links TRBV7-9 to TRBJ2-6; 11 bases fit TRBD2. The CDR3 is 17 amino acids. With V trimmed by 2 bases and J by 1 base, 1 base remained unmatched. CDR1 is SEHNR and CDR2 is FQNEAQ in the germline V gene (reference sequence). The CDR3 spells CASSLLAGGSGANVLTF. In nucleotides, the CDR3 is TGTGCCAGCAGCTTACTAGCGGGGGGATCTGGGGCCAACGTCCTGACTTTC.

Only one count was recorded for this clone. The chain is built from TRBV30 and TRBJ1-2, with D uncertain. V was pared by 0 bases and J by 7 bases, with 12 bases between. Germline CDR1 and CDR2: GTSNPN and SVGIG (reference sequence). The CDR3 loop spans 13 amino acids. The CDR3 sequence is CAWSVPGIGGYTF. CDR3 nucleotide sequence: TGTGCCTGGAGTGTGCCGGGGATTGGTGGCTACACCTTC. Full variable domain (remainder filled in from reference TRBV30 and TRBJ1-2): SQTIHQWPATLVQPVGSPLSLECTVEGTSNPNLYWYRQAAGRGLQLLFYSVGIGQISSEVPQNLSASRPQDRQFILSSKKLLLSDSGFYLCAWSVPGIGGYTFGSGTRLTVV.

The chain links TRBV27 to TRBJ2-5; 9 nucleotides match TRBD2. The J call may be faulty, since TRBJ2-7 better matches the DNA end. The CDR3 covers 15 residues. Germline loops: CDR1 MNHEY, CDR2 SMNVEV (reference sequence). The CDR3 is CASSPRASGDYEQYF. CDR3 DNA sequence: TGTGCCAGCAGTCCCAGGGCTAGCGGGGATTACGAGCAGTACTTC.

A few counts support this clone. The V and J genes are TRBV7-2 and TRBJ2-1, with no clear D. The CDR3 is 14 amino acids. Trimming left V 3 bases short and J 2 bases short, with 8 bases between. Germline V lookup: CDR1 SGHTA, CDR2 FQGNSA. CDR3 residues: CASSFRHAYNEQFF. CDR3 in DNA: TGTGCCAGCAGCTTCAGGCATGCCTACAATGAGCAGTTCTTC. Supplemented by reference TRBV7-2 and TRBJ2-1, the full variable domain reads GAGVSQSPSNKVTEKGKDVELRCDPISGHTALYWYRQSLGQGLEFLIYFQGNSAPDKSGLPSDRFSAERTGGSVSTLTIQRTQQEDSAVYLCASSFRHAYNEQFFGPGTRLTVL.

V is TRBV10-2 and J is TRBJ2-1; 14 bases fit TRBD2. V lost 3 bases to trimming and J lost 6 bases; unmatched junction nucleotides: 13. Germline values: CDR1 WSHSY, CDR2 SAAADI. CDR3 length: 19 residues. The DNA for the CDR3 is TGCGCCAGCAGTGATTTTACTCCGGGACTAGCGGGAGATTTCAATGAGCAGTTCTTC. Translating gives CASSDFTPGLAGDFNEQFF.

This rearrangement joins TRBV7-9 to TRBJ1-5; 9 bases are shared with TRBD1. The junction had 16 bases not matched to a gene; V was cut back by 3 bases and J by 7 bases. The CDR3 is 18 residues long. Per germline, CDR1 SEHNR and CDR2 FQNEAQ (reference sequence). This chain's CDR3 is CASSFGNKRQGGLQPQHF. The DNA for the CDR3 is TGTGCCAGCAGCTTTGGAAACAAAAGACAGGGGGGCCTCCAGCCCCAGCATTTT.

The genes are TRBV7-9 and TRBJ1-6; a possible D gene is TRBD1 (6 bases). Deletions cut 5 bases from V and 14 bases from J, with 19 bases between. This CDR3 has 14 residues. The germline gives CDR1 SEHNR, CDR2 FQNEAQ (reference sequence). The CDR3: CASSVGRGAGTLHF. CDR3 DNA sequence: TGTGCCAGCAGCGTCGGACGGGGGGCTGGCACCCTCCACTTT.

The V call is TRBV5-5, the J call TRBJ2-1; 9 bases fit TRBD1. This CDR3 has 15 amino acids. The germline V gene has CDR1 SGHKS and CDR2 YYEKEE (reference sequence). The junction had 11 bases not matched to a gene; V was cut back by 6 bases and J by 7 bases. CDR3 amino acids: CASTTKGQGKNEQFF. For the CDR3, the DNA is TGTGCCAGCACTACCAAGGGACAGGGCAAGAATGAGCAGTTCTTC.

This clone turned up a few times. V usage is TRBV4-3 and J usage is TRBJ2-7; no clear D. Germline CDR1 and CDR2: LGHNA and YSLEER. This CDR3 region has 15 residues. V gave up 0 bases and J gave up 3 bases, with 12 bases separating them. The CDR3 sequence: CASSQELVRVYEQYF. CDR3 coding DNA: TGCGCCAGCAGCCAAGAATTAGTCCGAGTCTACGAGCAGTACTTC.

This chain's CDR3 is CASSPLRGTGELFF. CDR3 nucleotides: TGTGCCAGCAGCCCACTCCGCGGGACCGGGGAGCTGTTTTTT. V gene TRBV7-6 combines with J gene TRBJ2-2, with D possibly matching TRBD2 (5 bases). The CDR3 consists of 14 residues. Germline CDR1 and CDR2: SGHVS and FNYEAQ. Trimming took 5 bases from V and 5 from J, leaving 12 bases between them.